This record concerns one TCR beta chain sequence. Its cognate antigen is unknown. The CDR3 runs 15 residues. The V and J ends lost 6 bases and 0 bases respectively, with 14 bases between them. From germline, CDR1 is LNHDA and CDR2 SQIVND (reference sequence). These data belong to a study of T cells in narcolepsy. Study-level points and caveats: Autoreactive clone sequences were missing from some blood memory CD4+ repertoires.

Repertoires were generated with immunoSEQ multiplex PCR, while TCRdb's copy carries only in-frame clones and drops some. The data hold 27,000 or so clones, with roughly 82% observed a single time. The origin of this receptor is a human donor with narcolepsy. The chain links TRBV19 to TRBJ1-1, with D maybe TRBD1 (6 bases). The source material was CD45RA- memory CD4+ T cells from PBMCs. Here the CDR3 DNA reads TGTGCCAGTAGACCCCCGGGACAATTGAACACTGAAGCTTTCTTT. It yields the protein CASRPPGQLNTEAFF.